This TCR beta chain was found in a study of control samples from healthy donors and cancer patients. Method: immunoSEQ multiplex PCR; TCRdb's copy keeps in-frame clones and lacks some. Here the sample spans about 270,000 clones, over 75% being singletons. CDR3 length equals 13 residues. V was pared by 6 bases and J by 7 bases, with 6 bases of the junction left unmatched. CDR1 and CDR2 from the germline V gene are SQVTM and ANQGSEA. Sequencing was carried out using PBMCs. The V and J genes are TRBV29-1 and TRBJ1-4; 9 bases are shared with TRBD1. The sequence was obtained from a woman aged 55-69 years with lung cancer. CDR3 sequence reads: CSVTGTGSEKLFF. The DNA for the CDR3 is TGCAGCGTCACGGGGACAGGGAGTGAAAAACTGTTTTTT.